These 7 T cell receptor beta chains were sequenced from one sample in a study of CD8+ T cells in alopecia areata. RNA, once extracted, was reverse transcribed into cDNA for use as the sequencing template. Profiled with immunoSEQ multiplex PCR; TCRdb holds only in-frame clones, not every one. The sample yields more than 100,000 clones, 55% seen once. Source material: CD4+ T cells sorted from blood. The receptors were sampled from a human donor in good health.

This clone was detected a few times. The rearrangement joins TRBV28 to TRBJ2-7, with 7 bases matching TRBD1. V was clipped by 5 bases and J by 6 bases; unmatched bases: 7. The CDR3 spans 13 residues. The germline V gene has CDR1 MDHEN and CDR2 SYDVKM. CDR3 sequence: CASSLTGSGEQYF. CDR3 bases: TGTGCCAGCAGTCTGACAGGGTCGGGCGAGCAGTACTTC.

This sequence joins TRBV2 and TRBJ2-7, with D perhaps matching TRBD2 (6 bases). The CDR3 covers 14 residues. V was pared by 3 bases and J by 4 bases, with 13 bases between. Looked up from germline, CDR1 is SNHLY and CDR2 is FYNNEI. The CDR3 nucleotides are TGTGCCAGCAGTGATGGGGGACTGGAGTACGAGCAGTACTTC. Amino acid sequence: CASSDGGLEYEQYF.

The V and J genes are TRBV29-1 and TRBJ1-1; no firm D call. The V gene lost 0 bases and the J gene lost 7 bases, with 9 bases spanning the gap. The germline gives CDR1 SQVTM, CDR2 ANQGSEA. CDR3 length: 12 residues. The CDR3 DNA follows: TGCAGCGTTGAAGATCTTAGGATTGAAGCTTTCTTT. Amino acid sequence: CSVEDLRIEAFF.

This clone has only a few counts. V usage is TRBV20-1 and J usage is TRBJ2-5; no definite D call. Per germline, CDR1 DFQATT and CDR2 SNEGSKA (reference sequence). This CDR3 has 11 amino acids. V was clipped by 3 bases and J by 5 bases, with 7 bases between them. CDR3 sequence reads: CSAREFETQYF. The CDR3 DNA is TGCAGTGCTAGGGAGTTCGAGACCCAGTACTTC.

This clone was seen a handful of times. This chain joins TRBV29-1 and TRBJ1-2, with D unclear. The V and J ends lost 0 bases and 3 bases respectively, with 14 bases between them. This CDR3 has 15 amino acids. CDR1 and CDR2 from the germline V gene are SQVTM and ANQGSEA. The CDR3 nucleotides are TGCAGCGTTGAAGAGTCCAGGCTCGGTTACTATGGCTACACCTTC. Encoded protein: CSVEESRLGYYGYTF. Full variable domain (rest looked up from reference TRBV29-1 and TRBJ1-2): SAVISQKPSRDICQRGTSLTIQCQVDSQVTMMFWYRQQPGQSLTLIATANQGSEATYESGFVIDKFPISRPNLTFSTLTVSNMSPEDSSIYLCSVEESRLGYYGYTFGSGTRLTVV.

A few counts support this clone. The rearrangement joins TRBV9 to TRBJ2-5; D uncertain. The V end was cut by 1 base, the J end by 5 bases, with 15 bases between. In germline, CDR1 is SGDLS, CDR2 YYNGEE. This CDR3 spans 15 amino acids. CDR3 nucleotide sequence: TGTGCCAGCAGCGTAACTCCCAGCACCCAGGAGACCCAGTACTTC. This encodes CASSVTPSTQETQYF.

The V and J genes are TRBV7-2 and TRBJ2-6, with TRBD1 matching over 7 bases. Germline V gives CDR1 SGHTA, CDR2 FQGNSA. CDR3 length: 17 amino acids. The junction had 7 bases not matched to a gene; V was cut back by 5 bases and J by 0 bases. The CDR3 sequence is CASSAPGQSSGANVLTF. The CDR3 coding sequence is TGTGCCAGCAGCGCTCCGGGACAGAGCTCTGGGGCCAACGTCCTGACTTTC.